This T cell receptor beta chain was obtained from a study of identical twins. Each CDR3 protein gets one entry after TCRdb re-called the 5' RACE reads with MiXCR. The sample shows roughly 570,000 distinct CDR3 sequences, roughly 9.5% of them seen only once. Looked up from germline, CDR1 is LNHNV and CDR2 is YYDKDF (reference sequence). This CDR3 spans 14 amino acids. V was trimmed by 3 bases and J by 1 base, leaving 4 bases between them. The same data also went into a second study, on yellow fever vaccine responses in identical twins.

The receptor's source is a woman aged 18-29 years in good health. The chain is built from TRBV15 and TRBJ2-6; D unclear. Sequencing used PBMCs. This chain's CDR3 is CATSSQSGANVLTF. In DNA, the CDR3 is TGTGCCACCAGCAGTCAATCTGGGGCCAACGTCCTGACTTTC.